These T cell receptor beta chains were read from a single sample in a study of blood T cell repertoires in COVID-19. Clones were read by immunoSEQ multiplex PCR, and TCRdb kept only the in-frame ones, dropping some. In the table there are 310,000 or so clones, roughly 90% of which are singletons. Sequenced sample: peripheral blood. The source is a man aged 18 to 30 who had recovered from COVID-19. The CDR3 runs from the conserved cysteine through the conserved F or W. Fields, in order: clone size, V gene, J gene, D gene, CDR3 protein, CDR3 DNA. A D gene is named only where the DNA matches it firmly. A clone size is listed for some rows: how often the clone was seen (once, few, many), or a class if it is expanded.

-,TRBV27,TRBJ1-4,TRBD1,CASSLAGQGEEKLFF,TGTGCCAGCAGTTTAGCGGGACAGGGAGAAGAAAAACTGTTTTTT
few,TRBV5-6,TRBJ2-7,-,CASSYRTHSYEQYF,TGTGCCAGCAGCTACCGGACTCATTCCTACGAGCAGTACTTC
-,TRBV9,TRBJ1-5,-,CASSVGGGAGQPQHF,TGTGCCAGCAGCGTAGGTGGGGGGGCAGGGCAGCCCCAGCATTTT
-,TRBV7-2,TRBJ1-1,-,CASSVTGLLSMNTEAFF,TGTGCCAGCAGCGTAACAGGGCTCCTTTCCATGAACACTGAAGCTTTCTTT
-,TRBV7-9,TRBJ2-5,-,CASSSGPSGRETQYF,TGTGCCAGCAGCTCCGGGCCTTCAGGGAGGGAGACCCAGTACTTC
-,TRBV19,TRBJ1-1,-,CASRPGHTTEAFF,TGTGCCAGTAGACCTGGACATACCACTGAAGCTTTCTTT
-,TRBV19,TRBJ1-5,-,CASSIGGGPQHF,TGTGCCAGTAGTATTGGGGGAGGGCCCCAGCATTTT
-,TRBV6-1,TRBJ1-5,-,CASSEASQPMTPQHF,TGTGCCAGCAGTGAAGCTTCACAGCCCATGACGCCCCAGCATTTT
-,TRBV18,TRBJ2-1,-,CASSPRQDSYNEQFF,TGTGCCAGCTCACCGCGACAGGACTCCTACAATGAGCAGTTCTTC
-,TRBV6-5,TRBJ1-6,TRBD1,CASTARDSWNSPLHF,TGTGCCAGCACCGCCCGGGACAGTTGGAATTCACCCCTCCACTTT
-,TRBV4-3,TRBJ2-7,-,CASSQEARGFPYEQYF,TGCGCCAGCAGCCAAGAGGCCAGAGGCTTCCCCTACGAGCAGTACTTC
once,TRBV4-3,TRBJ2-7,-,CASSQIRDTYYEQYF,TGCGCCAGCAGCCAGATTCGGGACACCTACTACGAGCAGTACTTC
-,TRBV7-2,TRBJ2-1,-,CASSPYRVGYDEQFF,TGTGCCAGCAGCCCTTACAGGGTTGGGTACGATGAGCAGTTCTTC
-,TRBV10-3,TRBJ1-5,-,CAISESGVQPQHF,TGTGCCATCAGTGAGTCCGGAGTTCAGCCCCAGCATTTT
-,TRBV18,TRBJ2-7,TRBD1,CASSPTGGPSYEQYF,TGTGCCAGCTCACCTACAGGGGGCCCGTCCTACGAGCAGTACTTC
-,TRBV5-4,TRBJ2-3,-,CASRITESTDTQYF,TGTGCCAGCAGGATTACTGAGAGCACAGATACGCAGTATTTT
-,TRBV18,TRBJ2-6,-,CASSPSGSGANVLTF,TGTGCCAGCTCACCATCGGGCTCTGGGGCCAACGTCCTGACTTTC
-,TRBV7-8,TRBJ1-2,-,CASSSYGAGGYGYTF,TGTGCCAGCAGCTCTTACGGGGCGGGGGGTTATGGCTACACCTTC
-,TRBV6-1,TRBJ1-2,-,CASSEAMDSLNGYTF,TGTGCCAGCAGTGAAGCGATGGACAGCTTAAATGGCTACACCTTC
-,TRBV11-3,TRBJ1-3,TRBD1,CASSLLAGGLDSGNTIYF,TGTGCCAGCAGCTTACTCGCAGGGGGACTAGACTCTGGAAACACCATATATTTT
few,TRBV6-5,TRBJ2-7,TRBD2,CASTYMGGGSYEQYF,TGTGCCAGCACCTACATGGGCGGGGGCTCCTACGAGCAGTACTTC
-,TRBV6-2/TRBV6-3,TRBJ1-2,TRBD1,CASSYLWTGGLGYTF,TGTGCCAGCAGTTATCTTTGGACAGGCGGCTTAGGCTACACCTTC
-,TRBV7-9,TRBJ2-3,-,CASSSRGGTSTDTQYF,TGTGCCAGCAGCTCTCGTGGGGGGACTAGCACAGATACGCAGTATTTT
-,TRBV15,TRBJ2-2,TRBD2,CATSRGGGSDTGELFF,TGTGCCACCAGCAGGGGGGGAGGGTCTGACACCGGGGAGCTGTTTTTT
once,TRBV13,TRBJ2-7,TRBD1,CASSLAEGTGGVGEQYF,TGTGCCAGCAGCTTAGCCGAGGGGACAGGGGGAGTGGGAGAGCAGTACTTC
-,TRBV6-6,TRBJ2-3,TRBD2,CASSLPGLAIDTQYF,TGTGCCAGCAGTTTACCGGGACTAGCAATAGATACGCAGTATTTT
-,TRBV4-1,TRBJ1-6,-,CASSQDRQTNSPLHF,TGCGCCAGCAGCCAAGATCGACAGACTAATTCACCCCTCCACTTT
-,TRBV5-8,TRBJ1-2,-,CASSWRDTGTANYGYTF,TGTGCCAGCAGCTGGCGGGATACCGGGACGGCTAACTATGGCTACACCTTC
-,TRBV4-1,TRBJ2-7,-,CASSQDGGPWYEQYF,TGCGCCAGCAGCCAAGATGGAGGGCCTTGGTACGAGCAGTACTTC
-,TRBV2,TRBJ2-7,-,CASSEAGQRDEQYF,TGTGCCAGCAGTGAAGCAGGCCAGCGCGACGAGCAGTACTTC
-,TRBV6-5,TRBJ2-3,-,CASSYSISSVRDTQYF,TGTGCCAGCAGTTACTCGATATCCAGCGTGAGAGATACGCAGTATTTT
few,TRBV5-4,TRBJ1-2,TRBD1,CASRFDRVGSYTF,TGTGCCAGCAGGTTTGACAGGGTAGGAAGCTACACCTTC
-,TRBV5-1,TRBJ1-1,-,CASSLIQDTEAFF,TGCGCCAGCAGCTTGATTCAGGACACTGAAGCTTTCTTT
-,TRBV27,TRBJ1-4,-,CASSLFVGAGEKLFF,TGTGCCAGCAGTTTATTTGTGGGAGCTGGGGAAAAACTGTTTTTT
-,TRBV19,TRBJ1-1,-,CASSIGGRYTEAFF,TGTGCCAGTAGTATAGGGGGGAGGTACACTGAAGCTTTCTTT
-,TRBV2,TRBJ2-7,-,CASNLDRTYEQYF,TGTGCCAGCAACCTAGACAGGACCTACGAGCAGTACTTC
-,TRBV4-1,TRBJ2-7,TRBD2,CASSQGSGGVYEQYF,TGCGCCAGCAGCCAAGGTAGCGGGGGAGTCTACGAGCAGTACTTC
once,TRBV7-3,TRBJ1-2,-,CASSERGDQNYGYTF,TGTGCCAGCAGCGAGCGGGGAGATCAGAACTATGGCTACACCTTC
-,TRBV30,TRBJ1-5,TRBD1,CAWSEGQGVQPQHF,TGTGCCTGGAGTGAAGGACAGGGAGTGCAGCCCCAGCATTTT
-,TRBV6-2/TRBV6-3,TRBJ1-4,-,CASSYGAWNEKLFF,TGTGCCAGCAGTTACGGGGCTTGGAATGAAAAACTGTTTTTT
-,TRBV30,TRBJ1-4,TRBD1,CAWSVRGQGGEKLFF,TGTGCCTGGAGTGTAAGGGGACAGGGCGGCGAAAAACTGTTTTTT
-,TRBV4-1,TRBJ2-7,TRBD2,CASSQAGGPGYEQYF,TGCGCCAGCAGCCAGGCGGGAGGGCCGGGATACGAGCAGTACTTC
-,TRBV4-3,TRBJ2-7,-,CASSQGASWSYEQYF,TGCGCCAGCAGCCAAGGAGCTAGCTGGTCCTACGAGCAGTACTTC
-,TRBV27,TRBJ2-2,-,CASSLPHRLNTGELFF,TGTGCCAGCAGTTTACCCCACAGACTAAACACCGGGGAGCTGTTTTTT
once,TRBV29-1,TRBJ1-1,-,CSVTTWGGGTEAFF,TGCAGCGTGACAACCTGGGGGGGTGGCACTGAAGCTTTCTTT
-,TRBV7-9,TRBJ2-2,TRBD1,CASSPGQGLGSEELFF,TGTGCCAGCAGCCCAGGACAGGGCTTAGGTTCCGAGGAGCTGTTTTTT
-,TRBV10-1,TRBJ2-7,-,CASANQNSYEQYF,TGCGCCAGCGCCAACCAGAATTCCTACGAGCAGTACTTC
-,TRBV7-8,TRBJ1-5,-,CASTEHGNNQPQHF,TGTGCCAGCACCGAACACGGGAACAATCAGCCCCAGCATTTT